A single sample gave rise to the 6 T cell receptor beta chains below, sequenced in a study of lymphopenia after photon versus proton radiotherapy. Sequencing used immunoSEQ multiplex PCR; TCRdb keeps in-frame clones, though not all of them. The sample lists 77,000 or so clones, about four fifths occurring once. This sample comprised peripheral blood, obtained from a patient treated with proton-based radiotherapy. The receptors derive from a man aged 60-69 years with pancreatic cancer.

By share of the sample, this clone is medium-sized. This chain uses TRBV9 with TRBJ2-3, with 10 positions matching TRBD2. The CDR3 contains 15 residues. V lost 1 base to trimming and J lost 4 bases; unmatched junction nucleotides: 3. Germline V gene data show CDR1 as SGDLS and CDR2 as YYNGEE. CDR3 in amino acids: CASSVSGRGADTQYF. CDR3 coding DNA: TGTGCCAGCAGCGTAAGCGGGAGGGGGGCAGATACGCAGTATTTT. Full variable domain (remainder filled in from reference TRBV9 and TRBJ2-3): DSGVTQTPKHLITATGQRVTLRCSPRSGDLSVYWYQQSLDQGLQFLIQYYNGEERAKGNILERFSAQQFPDLHSELNLSSLELGDSALYFCASSVSGRGADTQYFGPGTRLTVL.

The rearrangement uses TRBV7-9 and TRBJ2-2, with TRBD1 matching 11 bases. Trimming cost V 5 bases and J 5 bases; bases outside gene matches: 7. Germline V gives CDR1 SEHNR, CDR2 FQNEAQ (reference sequence). The CDR3 runs to 16 residues. The CDR3 spells CASSPGQGAETGELFF. The CDR3 DNA sequence: TGTGCCAGCAGCCCCGGACAGGGGGCAGAAACCGGGGAGCTGTTTTTT.

The chain employs TRBV4-3 and TRBJ2-6, with D uncertain. The germline V and J ends were trimmed by 0 bases and 0 bases, with 3 bases remaining between them. CDR1 and CDR2 (germline): LGHNA, YSLEER. The CDR3 sequence is 15 residues long. The DNA of the CDR3 is TGCGCCAGCAGCCAAGACAGCTCTGGGGCCAACGTCCTGACTTTC. It codes for CASSQDSSGANVLTF.

The chain carries TRBV7-9 and TRBJ2-7; no clear D gene. Trimming took off 1 base at V and 1 base at J, with 14 bases between the two ends. Germline V gene data show CDR1 as SEHNR and CDR2 as FQNEAQ (reference sequence). This CDR3 has 16 amino acids. The CDR3 sequence is CASSLVSTGSSYEQYF. CDR3 nucleotides: TGTGCCAGCAGCTTAGTCAGCACGGGCAGTTCCTACGAGCAGTACTTC.

The rearrangement joins TRBV19 to TRBJ1-2, with a weak D call TRBD1 (5 bases). Germline CDR1 reads LNHDA; CDR2 reads SQIVND (reference sequence). V lost 3 bases, J lost 3 bases, and 17 bases lay in between. The CDR3 length is 16 residues. The CDR3 DNA sequence: TGTGCCAGTAGTATTTCCCGAAGGGGATATCACTATGGCTACACCTTC. Its translation: CASSISRRGYHYGYTF.

This rearrangement joins TRBV15 to TRBJ2-1; TRBD2 aligns across 16 bases. V trimming: 5 bases; J trimming: 1 base; junction bases outside the gene matches: 8. Germline CDR1 is LNHNV and CDR2 is YYDKDF (reference sequence). The CDR3 runs 19 residues. The CDR3 DNA reads TGTGCCACCAGCGGGCCGGGACTAGCGGGAGGGTCGTCCTACAATGAGCAGTTCTTC. Its translation: CATSGPGLAGGSSYNEQFF.